This T cell receptor beta chain was identified in a study of shared clonotypes between healthy human individuals. V was clipped by 3 bases and J by 4 bases, with 13 bases between them. CDR1 and CDR2 (germline): SGHNT, YYREEE (reference sequence). The CDR3 totals 14 residues. TCRdb's table, derived via immunoSEQ multiplex PCR, lists solely in-frame clones and lacks some. The top ten hold roughly 0.15% of the sample, which has roughly 2.5 million clones, around 90% seen once. Source material: naive CD4+ T cells sorted from blood. The subset: CD45RA+ positively selected. The clonotype originates from a man younger than 30 in good health. The chain recombines TRBV5-4 with TRBJ2-5; maybe TRBD2 (5 bases). The CDR3 region is CASSSTGIRETQYF. The CDR3 DNA sequence: TGTGCCAGCAGCTCGACCGGGATACGAGAGACCCAGTACTTC.